Detailed here is one T cell receptor beta chain. Its matching antigen is unknown. These data belong to a study of monozygotic twins with inflammatory bowel disease. UMIs with a 6-nucleotide sample barcode were added by template switching. TCRdb reanalyzed the 5' RACE reads and collapses them to one entry per CDR3 protein, without DNA. The sample totals 350,000 to 550,000 distinct CDR3 sequences. Findings and caveats of the study: Sharing of clonotypes with others was lower in IBD patients than in healthy twins, and this was especially so with disease activity.

Collection of a roughly 2.7 ml blood sample took place per donor. The germline gives CDR1 SGHTA, CDR2 FQGNSA. The CDR3 covers 13 residues. This chain connects TRBV7-2 to TRBJ2-7; TCRdb indicates TRBD1, and absent DNA this call remains unverified. The sequenced sample consisted of blood. The source is a human donor with ulcerative colitis or Crohn's disease, or a healthy co-twin of an affected twin (not recorded which). The CDR3 loop is CASSFRQGTEQYF. Using reference TRBV7-2 and TRBJ2-7 for the parts outside the CDR3, the full variable domain is GAGVSQSPSNKVTEKGKDVELRCDPISGHTALYWYRQSLGQGLEFLIYFQGNSAPDKSGLPSDRFSAERTGGSVSTLTIQRTQQEDSAVYLCASSFRQGTEQYFGPGTRLTVT.